The 13 T cell receptor beta chains listed next were all sequenced from one sample in a study of tumor and adjacent non-tumor tissue in lung cancer. A modified ARM-PCR protocol with three rounds of nested PCR amplified TCRbeta. MiXCR, run by TCRdb on the multiplex PCR reads, gives a single entry per CDR3 protein. The sample has some 100,000 distinct CDR3 sequences, less than 75% seen once. RNA was extracted from bulk tissue without any cell sorting. This non-tumor lung sample came from over 3 cm beyond the tumor edge. The specimen was distant non-tumor lung tissue. These TCRs come from a man aged 30 to 45 with non-small cell lung cancer.

With respect to this clonotype: The conserved phenylalanine or tryptophan normally closing the CDR3 is absent here, so this likely arose from a read error. This sequence joins TRBV5-6 and TRBJ2-1; 12 bases agree with TRBD2. The germline gives CDR1 SGHDT, CDR2 YYEEEE. The CDR3 covers 17 residues. The CDR3 loop is CVSIMEGASGRGNEQFS. CDR3 in DNA: TGTGTCAGCATCATGGAGGGGGCTAGCGGGAGGGGCAATGAGCAGTTCTCC.

Regarding this clonotype: Sequence at one end of the junction differs from germline and may be a read error. The chain recombines TRBV7-8 with TRBJ1-2; a weak D match, TRBD1 (5 bases). CDR3 size: 14 residues. Germline V gene lookup returns CDR1 SGHVS and CDR2 FQNEAQ. The CDR3: CASSPVEDNYGYTF. CDR3 nucleotide sequence: TGTGCCAGCAGTCCGGTGGAGGACAACTATGGTTACACCTTC.

As concerns this clonotype: Compared with germline, one end of the junction differs, possibly owing to a read error. This rearrangement joins TRBV20-1 to TRBJ2-1; tentative D call: TRBD1 (5 bases). Germline-derived CDR1 and CDR2 are DFQATT and SNEGSKA (reference sequence). This CDR3 is 13 amino acids long. CDR3 sequence reads: CSARQGSGNEQLF. In nucleotides, the CDR3 is TGCAGTGCTAGACAGGGCTCAGGGAATGAGCAGTTATTC.

Comments on this clonotype: The junction differs from germline at one of its ends, possibly a read error. The V gene is TRBV11-2, the J gene TRBJ2-2; possibly TRBD1 or TRBD2 for D (6 bases each). The CDR3 loop spans 17 amino acids. Germline-derived CDR1 and CDR2 are SGHAT and FQNNGV. The CDR3 region has the DNA TGTGTCAGCAGTGCTAGGGGGGCGCAGGGTCGTACCGGGGAGCTGTTTTTT. This translates into CVSSARGAQGRTGELFF.

This clonotype occurred a few times. One junction end disagrees with the germline gene, perhaps due to a read error. The genes are TRBV6-2 or TRBV6-3 and TRBJ1-1; TRBD1 is a possible D gene (5 bases). The CDR3 spans 12 residues. The V gene's germline CDR1 is MNHEY and CDR2 SVGEGT. The DNA of the CDR3 is TGTGCCAACAGTTACGCGGGGGGAGAGGCTTTCTTT. It translates to CANSYAGGEAFF.

V is TRBV12-3 or TRBV12-4 and J is TRBJ2-3; D is possibly TRBD1 or TRBD2 (5 bases each). V lost 11 bases to trimming and J lost 2 bases, with 20 bases between them. The CDR3 extends over 15 amino acids. Written as DNA, the CDR3 is TGTGCCTCCGGGACGATAGGAAAAATCACAGATACGCAGTATTTT. As protein: CASGTIGKITDTQYF.

Turning to this clonotype: This may be a read error, as it is one base from a much larger clone. The chain joins TRBV29-1 to TRBJ1-2; TRBD1 might be the D (5 bases). The CDR3 runs 12 residues. Germline CDR1 reads SQVTM; CDR2 reads ANQGSEA. Here the CDR3 reads CGVAGTSSGYTF. The CDR3 DNA reads TGCGGCGTAGCCGGGACTTCTAGTGGCTACACCTTC. Based on the CDR3 plus reference TRBV29-1 and TRBJ1-2, the full variable domain is SAVISQKPSRDICQRGTSLTIQCQVDSQVTMMFWYRQQPGQSLTLIATANQGSEATYESGFVIDKFPISRPNLTFSTLTVSNMSPEDSSIYLCGVAGTSSGYTFGSGTRLTVV.

Notes on this clonotype: At one of its ends the junction is not consistent with the germline gene, which may arise from a read error. The chain combines TRBV4-3 with TRBJ2-3, with 9 bases matching TRBD1. Germline CDR1 reads LGHNA; CDR2 reads YSLEER. This CDR3 spans 16 amino acids. DNA for the CDR3: TGCGCCAGCAGCCAAGACTCCGGGACAGGGAGAGATATGCAGTATTTT. Residues: CASSQDSGTGRDMQYF.

This clonotype was observed many times. The V call is TRBV13, the J call TRBJ2-5; D uncertain. This CDR3 is built from 12 residues. The germline CDR1 and CDR2 sequences are PRHDT and FYEKMQ (reference sequence). Trimming removed 5 bases at V and 0 bases at J, with 4 bases between. The CDR3 spells CASSLNQETQYF. The CDR3 DNA is TGTGCCAGCAGCCTAAACCAAGAGACCCAGTACTTC.

V gene TRBV11-2 combines with J gene TRBJ1-6; TRBD1 is a possible D gene (5 bases). The CDR3 is 16 amino acids. CDR1 SGHAT and CDR2 FQNNGV come from the germline V gene. V was trimmed by 5 bases and J by 4 bases, leaving 15 bases between them. Here the CDR3 DNA reads TGTGCCAGCAGCGCTGACATCTGGGGGTATAATTCACCCCTCCACTTT. It encodes CASSADIWGYNSPLHF.

The chain uses TRBV11-3 and TRBJ2-1; D may be TRBD2 (6 bases). The last part of the DNA fits TRBJ2-7 better; the J call may be wrong. Germline assignment: CDR1 SGHNT and CDR2 YENEEA. The CDR3 length is 13 residues. For the CDR3, the DNA is TGTGCCAGCAGCTTTAGCGGAACCAATAAGCAGTACTTC. Protein product: CASSFSGTNKQYF.

A word on this clonotype: Compared with germline, one end of the junction differs, possibly owing to a read error. The chain is built from TRBV11-1 and TRBJ2-5; a possible D gene is TRBD1 (6 bases). CDR1 and CDR2 (germline): SGHAT, FQDESV (reference sequence). This CDR3 has 15 residues. The CDR3 DNA sequence: TGTGCCAGCACCTTAGCGATGGACAGAAAAGAGACCCAATACTTC. Its translation: CASTLAMDRKETQYF. Drawing the rest from reference TRBV11-1 and TRBJ2-5, the complete variable domain is EAEVAQSPRYKITEKSQAVAFWCDPISGHATLYWYRQILGQGPELLVQFQDESVVDDSQLPKDRFSAERLKGVDSTLKIQPAELGDSAMYLCASTLAMDRKETQYFGPGTRLLVL.

About this clonotype itself: This sequence may be a read error, since a much larger clone differs from it by one base. The chain is built from TRBV12-3 or TRBV12-4 and TRBJ2-7; 7 bases are shared with TRBD1. This CDR3 has 15 residues. The V and J ends lost 5 bases and 3 bases, in that order; junction bases with no gene match: 10. The CDR3 loop is CASSIIGTANYEQYV. CDR3 sequence (DNA): TGTGCCAGCAGTATTATAGGGACAGCTAACTACGAGCAGTACGTC.